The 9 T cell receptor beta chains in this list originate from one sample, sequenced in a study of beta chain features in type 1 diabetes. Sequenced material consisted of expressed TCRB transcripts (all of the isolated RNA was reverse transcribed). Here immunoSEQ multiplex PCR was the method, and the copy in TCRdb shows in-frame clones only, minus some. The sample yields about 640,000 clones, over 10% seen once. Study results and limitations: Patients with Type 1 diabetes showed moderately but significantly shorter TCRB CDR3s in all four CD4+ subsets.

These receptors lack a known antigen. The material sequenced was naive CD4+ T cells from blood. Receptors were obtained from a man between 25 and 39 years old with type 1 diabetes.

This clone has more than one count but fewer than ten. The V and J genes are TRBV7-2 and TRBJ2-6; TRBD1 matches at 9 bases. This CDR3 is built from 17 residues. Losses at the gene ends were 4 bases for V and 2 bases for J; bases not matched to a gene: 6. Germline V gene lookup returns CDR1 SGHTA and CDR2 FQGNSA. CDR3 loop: CASSSGQGLAGANVLTF. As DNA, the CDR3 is TGTGCCAGCAGCTCTGGACAGGGGCTCGCTGGGGCCAACGTCCTGACTTTC.

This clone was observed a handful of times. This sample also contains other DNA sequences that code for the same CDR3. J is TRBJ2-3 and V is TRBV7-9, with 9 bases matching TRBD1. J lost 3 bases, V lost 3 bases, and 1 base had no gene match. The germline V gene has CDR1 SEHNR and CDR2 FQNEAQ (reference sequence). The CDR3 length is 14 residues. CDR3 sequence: CASSLGQGTDTQYF. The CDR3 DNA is TGTGCCAGCAGCTTGGGACAGGGAACAGATACGCAGTATTTT.

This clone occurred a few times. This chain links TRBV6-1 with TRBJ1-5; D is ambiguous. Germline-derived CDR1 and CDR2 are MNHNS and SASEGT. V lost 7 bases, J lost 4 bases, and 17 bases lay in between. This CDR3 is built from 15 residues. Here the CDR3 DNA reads TGTGCCAGCAAATGGAGTGACTATAGGAATCAGCCCCAGCATTTT. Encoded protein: CASKWSDYRNQPQHF.

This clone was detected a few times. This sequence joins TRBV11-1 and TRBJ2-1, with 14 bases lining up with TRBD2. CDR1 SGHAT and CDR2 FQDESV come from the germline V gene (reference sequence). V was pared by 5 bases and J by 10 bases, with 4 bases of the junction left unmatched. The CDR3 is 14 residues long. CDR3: CASSLGLAGGEQFF. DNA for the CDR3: TGTGCCAGCAGCCTCGGACTAGCGGGGGGAGAGCAGTTCTTC. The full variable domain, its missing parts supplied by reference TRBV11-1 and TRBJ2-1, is EAEVAQSPRYKITEKSQAVAFWCDPISGHATLYWYRQILGQGPELLVQFQDESVVDDSQLPKDRFSAERLKGVDSTLKIQPAELGDSAMYLCASSLGLAGGEQFFGPGTRLTVL.

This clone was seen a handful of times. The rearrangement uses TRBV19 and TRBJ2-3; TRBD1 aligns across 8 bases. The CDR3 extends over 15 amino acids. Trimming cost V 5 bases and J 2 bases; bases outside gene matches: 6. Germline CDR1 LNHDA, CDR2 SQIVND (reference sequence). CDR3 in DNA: TGTGCCAGTAGTCCTCGACAGGGGTCCACAGATACGCAGTATTTT. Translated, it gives CASSPRQGSTDTQYF.

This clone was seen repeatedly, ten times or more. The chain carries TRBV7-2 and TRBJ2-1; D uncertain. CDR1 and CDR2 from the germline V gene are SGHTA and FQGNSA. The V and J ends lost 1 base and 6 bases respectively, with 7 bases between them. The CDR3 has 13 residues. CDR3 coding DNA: TGTGCCAGCAGCTTAGGTTCTCGCAATGAGCAGTTCTTC. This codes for CASSLGSRNEQFF. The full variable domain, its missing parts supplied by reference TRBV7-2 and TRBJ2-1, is GAGVSQSPSNKVTEKGKDVELRCDPISGHTALYWYRQSLGQGLEFLIYFQGNSAPDKSGLPSDRFSAERTGGSVSTLTIQRTQQEDSAVYLCASSLGSRNEQFFGPGTRLTVL.

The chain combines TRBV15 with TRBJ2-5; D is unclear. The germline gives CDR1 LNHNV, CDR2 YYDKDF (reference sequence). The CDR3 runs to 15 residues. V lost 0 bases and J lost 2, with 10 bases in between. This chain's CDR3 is CATSRDLSEQETQYF. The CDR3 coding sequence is TGTGCCACCAGCAGAGATCTCAGCGAACAAGAGACCCAGTACTTC.

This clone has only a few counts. The CDR3 nucleotides are TGCAGCGTTCACCGAAGCGACAGGGGCCAAGAGACCCAGTACTTC. This sequence encodes CSVHRSDRGQETQYF. V gene TRBV29-1 combines with J gene TRBJ2-5; 8 positions match TRBD1. Germline trimming cut 5 bases from V and 1 base from J; bases unmatched to any gene: 9. The CDR3 length is 15 residues. From germline, CDR1 is SQVTM and CDR2 ANQGSEA. The complete variable domain, with remaining parts taken from reference TRBV29-1 and TRBJ2-5, reads SAVISQKPSRDICQRGTSLTIQCQVDSQVTMMFWYRQQPGQSLTLIATANQGSEATYESGFVIDKFPISRPNLTFSTLTVSNMSPEDSSIYLCSVHRSDRGQETQYFGPGTRLLVL.

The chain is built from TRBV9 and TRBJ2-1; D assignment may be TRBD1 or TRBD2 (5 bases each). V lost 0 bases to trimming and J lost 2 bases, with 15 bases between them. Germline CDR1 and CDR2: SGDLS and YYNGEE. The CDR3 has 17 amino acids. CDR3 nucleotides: TGTGCCAGCAGCGTAGGAACGGGGCGGCCAACCTACAATGAGCAGTTCTTC. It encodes CASSVGTGRPTYNEQFF.